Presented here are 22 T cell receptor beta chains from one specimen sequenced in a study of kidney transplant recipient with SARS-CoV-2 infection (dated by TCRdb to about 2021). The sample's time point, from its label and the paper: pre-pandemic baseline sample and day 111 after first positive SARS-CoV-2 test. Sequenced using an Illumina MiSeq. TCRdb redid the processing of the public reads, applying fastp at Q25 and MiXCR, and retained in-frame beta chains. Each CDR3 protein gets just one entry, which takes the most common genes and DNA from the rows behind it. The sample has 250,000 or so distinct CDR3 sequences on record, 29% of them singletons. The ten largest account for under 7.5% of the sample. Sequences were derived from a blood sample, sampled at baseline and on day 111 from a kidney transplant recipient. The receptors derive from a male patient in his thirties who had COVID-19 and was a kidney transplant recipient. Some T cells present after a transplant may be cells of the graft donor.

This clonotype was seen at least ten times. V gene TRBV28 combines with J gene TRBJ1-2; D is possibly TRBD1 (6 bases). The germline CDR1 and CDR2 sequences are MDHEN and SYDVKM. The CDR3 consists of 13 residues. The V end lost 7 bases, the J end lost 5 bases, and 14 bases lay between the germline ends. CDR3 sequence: CASILGGGYGYTF. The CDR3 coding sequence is TGTGCCAGCATTCTTGGAGGGGGGTATGGCTACACCTTC.

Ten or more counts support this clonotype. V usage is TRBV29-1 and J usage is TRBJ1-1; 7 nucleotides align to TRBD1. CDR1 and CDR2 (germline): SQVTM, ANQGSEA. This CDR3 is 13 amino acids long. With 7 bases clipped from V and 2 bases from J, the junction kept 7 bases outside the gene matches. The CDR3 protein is CSAPTGLNTEAFF. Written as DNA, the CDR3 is TGCAGCGCCCCGACAGGGCTAAACACTGAAGCTTTCTTT.

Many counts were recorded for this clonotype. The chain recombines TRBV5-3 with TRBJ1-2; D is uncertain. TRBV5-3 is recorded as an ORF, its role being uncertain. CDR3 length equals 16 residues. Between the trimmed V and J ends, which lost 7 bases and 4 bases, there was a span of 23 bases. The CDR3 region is CARAPPVVRKTYGYTF. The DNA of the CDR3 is TGTGCCAGAGCACCACCAGTGGTGAGAAAGACCTATGGCTACACCTTC.

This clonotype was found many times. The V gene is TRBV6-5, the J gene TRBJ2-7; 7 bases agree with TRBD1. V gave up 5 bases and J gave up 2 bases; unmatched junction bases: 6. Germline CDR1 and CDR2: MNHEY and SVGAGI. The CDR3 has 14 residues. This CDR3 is CASSEVQGAYEQYF. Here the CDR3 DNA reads TGTGCCAGCAGTGAGGTGCAGGGGGCCTACGAGCAGTACTTC.

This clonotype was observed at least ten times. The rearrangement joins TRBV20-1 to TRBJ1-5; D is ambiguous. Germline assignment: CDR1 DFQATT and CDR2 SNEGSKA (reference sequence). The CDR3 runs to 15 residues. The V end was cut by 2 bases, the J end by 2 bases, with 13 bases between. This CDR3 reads CSARRGGWGNQPQHF. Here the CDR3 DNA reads TGCAGTGCTAGACGGGGAGGTTGGGGCAATCAGCCCCAGCATTTT.

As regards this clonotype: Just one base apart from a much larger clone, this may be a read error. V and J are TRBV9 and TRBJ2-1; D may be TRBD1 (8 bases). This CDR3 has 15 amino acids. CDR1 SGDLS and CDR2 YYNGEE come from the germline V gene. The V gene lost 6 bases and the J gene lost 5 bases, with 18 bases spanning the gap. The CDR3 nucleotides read TGTGCCAGCAACACACAGGGGGGGTCCCACAATGAGCAGTTCTTC. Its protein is CASNTQGGSHNEQFF.

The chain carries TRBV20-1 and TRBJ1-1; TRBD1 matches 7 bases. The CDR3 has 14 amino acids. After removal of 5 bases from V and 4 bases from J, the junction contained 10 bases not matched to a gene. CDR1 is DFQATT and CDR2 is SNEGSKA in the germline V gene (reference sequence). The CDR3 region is CSAGTGTASTEAFF. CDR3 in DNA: TGCAGTGCTGGTACCGGGACAGCAAGCACTGAAGCTTTCTTT.

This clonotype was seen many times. The CDR3: CASRRQGETNEKLFF. CDR3 bases: TGTGCCAGTAGAAGACAGGGGGAGACTAATGAAAAACTGTTTTTT. The genes are TRBV19 and TRBJ1-4; 9 nucleotides align to TRBD1. V trimming: 6 bases; J trimming: 2 bases; junction bases outside the gene matches: 4. The CDR3 is 15 amino acids. The V gene's germline CDR1 is LNHDA and CDR2 SQIVND (reference sequence).

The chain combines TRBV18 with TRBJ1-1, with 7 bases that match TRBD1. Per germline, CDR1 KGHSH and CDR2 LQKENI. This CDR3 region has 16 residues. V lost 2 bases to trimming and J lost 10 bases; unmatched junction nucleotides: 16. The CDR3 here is CASSPLPPPGGKGAFF. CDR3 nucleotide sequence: TGTGCCAGCTCACCATTACCACCGCCAGGGGGGAAAGGAGCTTTCTTT.

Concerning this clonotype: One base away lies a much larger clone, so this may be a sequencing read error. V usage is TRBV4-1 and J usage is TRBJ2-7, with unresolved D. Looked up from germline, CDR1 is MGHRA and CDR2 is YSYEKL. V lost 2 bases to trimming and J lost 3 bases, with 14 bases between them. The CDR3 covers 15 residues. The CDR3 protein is CASSQYAEGLYEQYF. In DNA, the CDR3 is TGCGCCAGCAGCCAATATGCGGAAGGTCTCTACGAGCAGTACTTC.

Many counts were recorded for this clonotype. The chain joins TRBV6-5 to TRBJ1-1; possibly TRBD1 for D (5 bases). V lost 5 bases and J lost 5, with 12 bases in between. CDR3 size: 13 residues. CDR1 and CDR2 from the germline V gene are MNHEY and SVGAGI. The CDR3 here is CASSKRQGTEAFF. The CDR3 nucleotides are TGTGCCAGCAGTAAACGTCAGGGAACTGAAGCTTTCTTT.

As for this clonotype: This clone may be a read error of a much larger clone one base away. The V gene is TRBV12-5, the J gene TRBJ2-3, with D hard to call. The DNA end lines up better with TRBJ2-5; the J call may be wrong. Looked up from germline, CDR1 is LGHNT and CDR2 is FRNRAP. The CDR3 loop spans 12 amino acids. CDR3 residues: CASGLVNMDQYF. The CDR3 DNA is TGTGCTAGTGGCCTCGTAAACATGGACCAGTACTTC.

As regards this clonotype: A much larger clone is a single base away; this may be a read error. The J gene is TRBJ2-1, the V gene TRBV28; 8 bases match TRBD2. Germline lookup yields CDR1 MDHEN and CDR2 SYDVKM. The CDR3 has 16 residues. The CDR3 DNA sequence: TGTACCAGCAGTTCCATCGTAGCGGGACGATACAATGAGCAGTTCTTC. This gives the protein CTSSSIVAGRYNEQFF.

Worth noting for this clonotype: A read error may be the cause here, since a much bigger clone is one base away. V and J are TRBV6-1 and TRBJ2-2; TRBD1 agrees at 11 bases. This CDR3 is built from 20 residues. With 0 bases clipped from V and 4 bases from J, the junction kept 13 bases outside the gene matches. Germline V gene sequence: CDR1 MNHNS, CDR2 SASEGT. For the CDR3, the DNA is TGTGCCAGCAGTGAAGCGTTGGGACAGGGGGTAAACAAAACCACCGGGGAGCTGTTTTTT. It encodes CASSEALGQGVNKTTGELFF.

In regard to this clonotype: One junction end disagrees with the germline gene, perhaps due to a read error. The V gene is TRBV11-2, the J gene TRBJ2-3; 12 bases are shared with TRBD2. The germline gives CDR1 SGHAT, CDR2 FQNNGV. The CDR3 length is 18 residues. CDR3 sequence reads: CVSSLDRFLAGGGDTQYF. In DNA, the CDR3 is TGTGTCAGCAGCTTAGATCGATTCCTAGCGGGGGGGGGAGATACGCAGTATTTT.

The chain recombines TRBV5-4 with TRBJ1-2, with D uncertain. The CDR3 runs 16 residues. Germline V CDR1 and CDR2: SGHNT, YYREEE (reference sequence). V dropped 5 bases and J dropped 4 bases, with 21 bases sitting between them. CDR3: CASRRFVPGKAYGYTF. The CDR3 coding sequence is TGTGCCAGCAGAAGATTCGTACCAGGAAAGGCCTATGGCTACACCTTC.

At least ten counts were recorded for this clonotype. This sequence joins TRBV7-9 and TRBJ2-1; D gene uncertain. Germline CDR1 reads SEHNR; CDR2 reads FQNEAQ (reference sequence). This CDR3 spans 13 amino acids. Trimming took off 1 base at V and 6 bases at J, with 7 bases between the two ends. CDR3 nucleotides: TGTGCCAGCAGCTTAGGGGTTCTCAATGAGCAGTTCTTC. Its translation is CASSLGVLNEQFF. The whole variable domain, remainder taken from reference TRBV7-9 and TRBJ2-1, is DTGVSQNPRHKITKRGQNVTFRCDPISEHNRLYWYRQTLGQGPEFLTYFQNEAQLEKSRLLSDRFSAERPKGSFSTLEIQRTEQGDSAMYLCASSLGVLNEQFFGPGTRLTVL.

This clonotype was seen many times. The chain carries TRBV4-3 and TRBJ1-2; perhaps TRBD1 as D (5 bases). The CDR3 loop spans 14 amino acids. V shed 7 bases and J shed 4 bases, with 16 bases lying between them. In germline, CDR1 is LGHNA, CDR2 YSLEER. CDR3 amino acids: CASTRARGGYGYTF. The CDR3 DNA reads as TGCGCCAGCACCCGAGCGAGGGGTGGCTATGGCTACACCTTC.

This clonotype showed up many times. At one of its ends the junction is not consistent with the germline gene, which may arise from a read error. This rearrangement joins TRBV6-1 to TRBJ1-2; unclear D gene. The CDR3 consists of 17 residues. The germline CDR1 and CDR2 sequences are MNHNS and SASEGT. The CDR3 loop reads CASSKAPGGRKTYGYTF. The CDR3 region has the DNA TGTGCCAGCAGTAAAGCGCCAGGTGGGAGAAAGACCTATGGCTACACCTTC.

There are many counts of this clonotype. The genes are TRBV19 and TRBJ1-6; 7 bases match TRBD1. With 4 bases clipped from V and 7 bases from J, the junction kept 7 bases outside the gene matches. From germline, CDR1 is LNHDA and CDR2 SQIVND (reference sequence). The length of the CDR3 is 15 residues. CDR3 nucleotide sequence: TGTGCCAGTAGTAGTCGACCGGGACAGAATTCACCCCTCCACTTT. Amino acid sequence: CASSSRPGQNSPLHF.

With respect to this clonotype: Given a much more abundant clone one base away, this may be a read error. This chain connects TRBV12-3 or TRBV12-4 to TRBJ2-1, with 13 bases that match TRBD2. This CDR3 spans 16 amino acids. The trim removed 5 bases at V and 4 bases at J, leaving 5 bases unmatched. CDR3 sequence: CASSGPGLAGYNEQFF. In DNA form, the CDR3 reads TGTGCCAGCAGTGGCCCGGGACTAGCGGGGTACAATGAGCAGTTCTTC.

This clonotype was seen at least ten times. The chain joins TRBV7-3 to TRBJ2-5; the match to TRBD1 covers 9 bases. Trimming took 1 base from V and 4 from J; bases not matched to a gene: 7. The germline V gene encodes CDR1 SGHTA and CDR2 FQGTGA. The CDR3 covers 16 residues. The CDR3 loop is CASSLRTGDLGETQYF. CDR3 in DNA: TGTGCCAGCAGCTTAAGGACAGGGGATCTGGGAGAGACCCAGTACTTC.